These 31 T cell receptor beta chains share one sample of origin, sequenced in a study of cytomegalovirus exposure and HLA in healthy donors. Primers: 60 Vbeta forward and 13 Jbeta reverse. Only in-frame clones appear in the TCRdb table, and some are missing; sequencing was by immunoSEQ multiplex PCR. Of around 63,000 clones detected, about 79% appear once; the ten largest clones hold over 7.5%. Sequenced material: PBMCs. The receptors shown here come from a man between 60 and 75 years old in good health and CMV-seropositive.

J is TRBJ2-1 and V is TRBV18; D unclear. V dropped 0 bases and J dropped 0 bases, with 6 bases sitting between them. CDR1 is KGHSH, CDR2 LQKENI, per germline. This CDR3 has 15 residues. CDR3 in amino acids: CASSPPASSYNEQFF. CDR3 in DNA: TGTGCCAGCTCACCACCGGCTAGCTCCTACAATGAGCAGTTCTTC.

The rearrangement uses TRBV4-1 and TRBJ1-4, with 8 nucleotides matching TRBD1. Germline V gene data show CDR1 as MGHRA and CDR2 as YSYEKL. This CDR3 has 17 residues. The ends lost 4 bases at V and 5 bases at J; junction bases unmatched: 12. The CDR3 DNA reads TGCGCCAGCAGCCCGACAGGGGTGAACCCGAAGAATGAAAAACTGTTTTTT. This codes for CASSPTGVNPKNEKLFF.

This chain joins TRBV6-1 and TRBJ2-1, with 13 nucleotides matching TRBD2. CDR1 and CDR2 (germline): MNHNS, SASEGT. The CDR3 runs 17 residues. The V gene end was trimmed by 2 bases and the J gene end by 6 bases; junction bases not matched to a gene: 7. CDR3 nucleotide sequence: TGTGCCAGCAGTGAACCCGGACTAGCGGGAGTGGGCAATGAGCAGTTCTTC. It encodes CASSEPGLAGVGNEQFF.

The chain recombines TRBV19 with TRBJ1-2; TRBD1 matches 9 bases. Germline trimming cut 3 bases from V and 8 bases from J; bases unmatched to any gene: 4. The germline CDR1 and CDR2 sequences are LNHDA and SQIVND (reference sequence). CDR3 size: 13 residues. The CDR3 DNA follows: TGTGCCAGTAGTATTGGGACAGGGAACGGCTACACCTTC. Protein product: CASSIGTGNGYTF.

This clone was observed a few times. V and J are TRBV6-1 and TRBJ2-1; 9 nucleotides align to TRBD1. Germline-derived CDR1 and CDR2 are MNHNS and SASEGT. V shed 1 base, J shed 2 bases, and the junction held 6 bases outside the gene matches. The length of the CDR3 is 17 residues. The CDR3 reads CASSEGGTGNPYNEQFF. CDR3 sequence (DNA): TGTGCCAGCAGTGAAGGGGGGACAGGGAACCCCTACAATGAGCAGTTCTTC.

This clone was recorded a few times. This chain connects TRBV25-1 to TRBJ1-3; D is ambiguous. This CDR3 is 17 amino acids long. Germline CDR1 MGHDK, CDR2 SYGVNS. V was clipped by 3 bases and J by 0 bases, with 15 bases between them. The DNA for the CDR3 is TGTGCCAGCAGTGATCGGTTCTTTCCCTCCTCTGGAAACACCATATATTTT. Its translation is CASSDRFFPSSGNTIYF.

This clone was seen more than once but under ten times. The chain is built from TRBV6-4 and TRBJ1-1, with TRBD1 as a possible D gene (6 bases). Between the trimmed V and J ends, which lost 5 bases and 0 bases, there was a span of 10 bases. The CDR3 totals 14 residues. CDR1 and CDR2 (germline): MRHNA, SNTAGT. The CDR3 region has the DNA TGTGCCAGCAGTCTAGACAGGCTGAACACTGAAGCTTTCTTT. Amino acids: CASSLDRLNTEAFF.

The CDR3 DNA sequence: TGTGCCAGCAGCTTAGATCCAGGGGCCCAGCATTTT. It codes for CASSLDPGAQHF. The V call is TRBV7-9, the J call TRBJ1-5; the D gene is possibly TRBD1 (6 bases). This CDR3 contains 12 residues. Trimming took off 1 base at V and 11 bases at J, with 9 bases between the two ends. Germline-derived CDR1 and CDR2 are SEHNR and FQNEAQ (reference sequence).

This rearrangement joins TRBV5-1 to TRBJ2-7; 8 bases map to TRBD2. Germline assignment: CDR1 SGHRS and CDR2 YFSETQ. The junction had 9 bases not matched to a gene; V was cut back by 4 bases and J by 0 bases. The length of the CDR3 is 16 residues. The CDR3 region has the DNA TGCGCCAGCAGCCCTCGGGGGGGATTGAACTCCTACGAGCAGTACTTC. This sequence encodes CASSPRGGLNSYEQYF.

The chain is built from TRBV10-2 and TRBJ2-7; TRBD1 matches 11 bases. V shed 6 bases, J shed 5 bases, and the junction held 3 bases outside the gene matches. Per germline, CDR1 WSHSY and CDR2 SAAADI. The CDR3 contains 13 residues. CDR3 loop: CASRGQGANEQYF. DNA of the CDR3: TGCGCCAGCAGAGGACAGGGGGCGAACGAGCAGTACTTC.

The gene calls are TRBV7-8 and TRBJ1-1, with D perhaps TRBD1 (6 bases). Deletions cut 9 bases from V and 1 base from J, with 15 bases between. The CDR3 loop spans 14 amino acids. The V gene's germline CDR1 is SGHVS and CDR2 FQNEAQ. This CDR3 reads CASRPGHANTEAFF. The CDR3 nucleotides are TGTGCCAGTCGGCCGGGACACGCGAACACTGAAGCTTTCTTT. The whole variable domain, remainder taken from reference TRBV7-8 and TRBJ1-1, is GAGVSQSPRYKVAKRGQDVALRCDPISGHVSLFWYQQALGQGPEFLTYFQNEAQLDKSGLPSDRFFAERPEGSVSTLKIQRTQQEDSAVYLCASRPGHANTEAFFGQGTRLTVV.

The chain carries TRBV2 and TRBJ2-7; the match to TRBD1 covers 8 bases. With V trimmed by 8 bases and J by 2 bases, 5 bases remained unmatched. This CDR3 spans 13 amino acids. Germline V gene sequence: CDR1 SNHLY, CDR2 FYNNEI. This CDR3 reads CASQVTGAYEQYF. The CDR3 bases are TGTGCCAGCCAGGTGACAGGGGCCTACGAGCAGTACTTC.

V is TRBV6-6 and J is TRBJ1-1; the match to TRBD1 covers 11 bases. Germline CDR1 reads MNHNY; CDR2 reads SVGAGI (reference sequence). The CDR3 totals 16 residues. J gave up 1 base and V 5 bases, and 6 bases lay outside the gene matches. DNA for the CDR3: TGTGCCAGCAGTAGTGAAGGGACAGGGGGGAACACTGAAGCTTTCTTT. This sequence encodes CASSSEGTGGNTEAFF.

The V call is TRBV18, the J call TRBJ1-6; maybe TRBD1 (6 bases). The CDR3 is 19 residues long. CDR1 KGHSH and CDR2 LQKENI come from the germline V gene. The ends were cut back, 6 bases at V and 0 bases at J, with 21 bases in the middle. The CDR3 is CASSPLGGGSGSYNSPLHF. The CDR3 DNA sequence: TGTGCCAGCTCCCCCCTGGGGGGGGGCTCTGGCTCCTATAATTCACCCCTCCACTTT.

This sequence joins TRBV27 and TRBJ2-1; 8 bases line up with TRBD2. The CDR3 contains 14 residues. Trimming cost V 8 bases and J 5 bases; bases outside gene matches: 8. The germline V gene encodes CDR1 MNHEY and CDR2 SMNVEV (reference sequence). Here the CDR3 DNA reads TGTGCCAGCCGGGCAGGACTAGCAGACAATGAGCAGTTCTTC. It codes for CASRAGLADNEQFF.

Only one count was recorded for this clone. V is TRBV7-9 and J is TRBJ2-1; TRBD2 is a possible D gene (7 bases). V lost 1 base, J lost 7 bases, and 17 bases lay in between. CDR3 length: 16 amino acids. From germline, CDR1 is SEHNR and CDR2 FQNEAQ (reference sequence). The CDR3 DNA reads TGTGCCAGCAGCTTAGGGGGGCGGGGGCGTGTAAATGAGCAGTTCTTC. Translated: CASSLGGRGRVNEQFF.

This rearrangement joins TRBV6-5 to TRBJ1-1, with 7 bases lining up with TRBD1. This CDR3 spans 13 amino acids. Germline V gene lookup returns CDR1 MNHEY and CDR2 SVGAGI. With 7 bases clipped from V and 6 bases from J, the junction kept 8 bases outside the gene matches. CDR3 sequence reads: CASNMDRRAEAFF. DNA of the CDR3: TGTGCCAGCAATATGGACAGGAGGGCTGAAGCTTTCTTT.

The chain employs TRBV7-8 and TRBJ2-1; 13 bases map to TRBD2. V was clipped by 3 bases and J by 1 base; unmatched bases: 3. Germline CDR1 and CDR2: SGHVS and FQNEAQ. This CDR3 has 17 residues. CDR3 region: CASSFWTSGGSYNEQFF. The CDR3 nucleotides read TGTGCCAGCAGCTTTTGGACTAGCGGGGGTTCCTACAATGAGCAGTTCTTC.

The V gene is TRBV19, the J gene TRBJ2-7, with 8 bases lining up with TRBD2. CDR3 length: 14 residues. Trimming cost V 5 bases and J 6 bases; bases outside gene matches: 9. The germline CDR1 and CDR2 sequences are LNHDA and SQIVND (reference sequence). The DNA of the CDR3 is TGTGCCAGTAGTGACCGTCCGGGAGGGTCCGAGCAGTACTTC. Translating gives CASSDRPGGSEQYF. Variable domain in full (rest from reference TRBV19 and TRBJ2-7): DGGITQSPKYLFRKEGQNVTLSCEQNLNHDAMYWYRQDPGQGLRLIYYSQIVNDFQKGDIAEGYSVSREKKESFPLTVTSAQKNPTAFYLCASSDRPGGSEQYFGPGTRLTVT.

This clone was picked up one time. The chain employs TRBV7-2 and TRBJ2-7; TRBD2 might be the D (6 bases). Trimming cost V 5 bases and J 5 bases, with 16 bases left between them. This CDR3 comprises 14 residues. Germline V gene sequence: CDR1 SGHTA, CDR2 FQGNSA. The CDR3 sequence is CASSPTRVRDEQYF. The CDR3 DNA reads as TGTGCCAGCAGCCCGACTAGGGTCAGGGACGAGCAGTACTTC.

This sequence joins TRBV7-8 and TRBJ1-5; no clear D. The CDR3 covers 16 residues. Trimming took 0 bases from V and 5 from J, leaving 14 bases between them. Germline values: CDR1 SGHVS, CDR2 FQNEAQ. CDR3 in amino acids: CASSLAGFLRDQPQHF. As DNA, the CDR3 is TGTGCCAGCAGCTTAGCCGGATTTCTTCGGGATCAGCCCCAGCATTTT. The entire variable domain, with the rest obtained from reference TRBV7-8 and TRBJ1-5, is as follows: GAGVSQSPRYKVAKRGQDVALRCDPISGHVSLFWYQQALGQGPEFLTYFQNEAQLDKSGLPSDRFFAERPEGSVSTLKIQRTQQEDSAVYLCASSLAGFLRDQPQHFGDGTRLSIL.

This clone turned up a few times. The CDR3 sequence is CASSLVGTSNTGELFF. DNA of the CDR3: TGTGCCAGCAGTTTGGTGGGGACTTCGAACACCGGGGAGCTGTTTTTT. V usage is TRBV27 and J usage is TRBJ2-2; TRBD2 is a possible D gene (6 bases). V was pared by 3 bases and J by 0 bases, with 11 bases between. This CDR3 comprises 16 residues. Germline assignment: CDR1 MNHEY and CDR2 SMNVEV (reference sequence).

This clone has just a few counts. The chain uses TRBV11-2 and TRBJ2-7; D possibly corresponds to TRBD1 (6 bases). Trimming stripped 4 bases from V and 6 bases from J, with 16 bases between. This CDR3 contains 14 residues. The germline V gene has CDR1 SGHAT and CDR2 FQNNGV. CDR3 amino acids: CASSSNPQGTEQYF. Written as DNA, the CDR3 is TGTGCCAGCAGCTCCAACCCACAGGGAACCGAGCAGTACTTC.

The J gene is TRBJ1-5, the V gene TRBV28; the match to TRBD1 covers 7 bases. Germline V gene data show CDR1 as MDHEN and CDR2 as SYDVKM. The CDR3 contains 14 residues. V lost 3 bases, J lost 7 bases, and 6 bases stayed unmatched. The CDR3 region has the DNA TGTGCCAGCAGTTTGTCGACAGGGTGGCAGCCCCAGCATTTT. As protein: CASSLSTGWQPQHF.

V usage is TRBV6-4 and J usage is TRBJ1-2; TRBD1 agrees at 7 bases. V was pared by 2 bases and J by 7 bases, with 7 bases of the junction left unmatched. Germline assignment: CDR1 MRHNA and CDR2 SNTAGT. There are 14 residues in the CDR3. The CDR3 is CASSDHFRGFGYTF. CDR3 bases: TGTGCCAGCAGTGACCACTTCAGGGGGTTTGGCTACACCTTC.

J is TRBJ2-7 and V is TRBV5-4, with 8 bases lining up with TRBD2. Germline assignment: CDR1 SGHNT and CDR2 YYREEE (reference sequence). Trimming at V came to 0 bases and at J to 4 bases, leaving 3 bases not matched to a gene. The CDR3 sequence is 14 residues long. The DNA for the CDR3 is TGTGCCAGCAGCTTGGGAGCGGGAGTTTACGAGCAGTACTTC. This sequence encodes CASSLGAGVYEQYF.

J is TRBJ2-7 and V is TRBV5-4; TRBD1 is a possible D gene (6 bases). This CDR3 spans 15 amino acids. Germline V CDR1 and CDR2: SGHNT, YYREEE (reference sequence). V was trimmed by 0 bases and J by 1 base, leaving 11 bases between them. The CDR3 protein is CASSLGLTGSYEQYF. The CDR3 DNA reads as TGTGCCAGCAGCTTGGGGCTGACAGGTTCCTACGAGCAGTACTTC.

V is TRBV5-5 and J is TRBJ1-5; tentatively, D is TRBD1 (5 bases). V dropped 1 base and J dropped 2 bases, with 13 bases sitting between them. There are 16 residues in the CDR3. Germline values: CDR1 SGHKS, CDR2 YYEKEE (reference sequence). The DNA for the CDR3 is TGTGCCAGCAGCTTGTACGGGGGTTTAGGCAATCAGCCCCAGCATTTT. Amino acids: CASSLYGGLGNQPQHF.

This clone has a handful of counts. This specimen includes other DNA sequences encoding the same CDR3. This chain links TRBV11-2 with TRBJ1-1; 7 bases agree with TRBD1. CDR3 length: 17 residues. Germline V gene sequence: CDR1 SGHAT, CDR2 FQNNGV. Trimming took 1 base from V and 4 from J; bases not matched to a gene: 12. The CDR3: CASSLGKRGPGGTEAFF. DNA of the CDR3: TGTGCCAGCAGCTTAGGTAAAAGGGGGCCGGGTGGCACTGAAGCTTTCTTT.

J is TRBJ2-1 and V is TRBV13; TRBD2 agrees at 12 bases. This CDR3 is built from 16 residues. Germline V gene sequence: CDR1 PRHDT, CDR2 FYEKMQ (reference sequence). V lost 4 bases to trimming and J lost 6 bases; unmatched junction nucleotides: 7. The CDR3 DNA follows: TGTGCCAGCAGCTCTAGCGGGAGGGCCCCGGGCAATGAGCAGTTCTTC. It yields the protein CASSSSGRAPGNEQFF.

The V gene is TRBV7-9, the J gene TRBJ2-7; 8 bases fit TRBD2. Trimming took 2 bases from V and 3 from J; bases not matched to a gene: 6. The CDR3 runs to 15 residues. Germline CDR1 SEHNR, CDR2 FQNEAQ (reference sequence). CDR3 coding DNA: TGTGCCAGCAGCTTATTTAGCGGGAAGGTCTACGAGCAGTACTTC. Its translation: CASSLFSGKVYEQYF.